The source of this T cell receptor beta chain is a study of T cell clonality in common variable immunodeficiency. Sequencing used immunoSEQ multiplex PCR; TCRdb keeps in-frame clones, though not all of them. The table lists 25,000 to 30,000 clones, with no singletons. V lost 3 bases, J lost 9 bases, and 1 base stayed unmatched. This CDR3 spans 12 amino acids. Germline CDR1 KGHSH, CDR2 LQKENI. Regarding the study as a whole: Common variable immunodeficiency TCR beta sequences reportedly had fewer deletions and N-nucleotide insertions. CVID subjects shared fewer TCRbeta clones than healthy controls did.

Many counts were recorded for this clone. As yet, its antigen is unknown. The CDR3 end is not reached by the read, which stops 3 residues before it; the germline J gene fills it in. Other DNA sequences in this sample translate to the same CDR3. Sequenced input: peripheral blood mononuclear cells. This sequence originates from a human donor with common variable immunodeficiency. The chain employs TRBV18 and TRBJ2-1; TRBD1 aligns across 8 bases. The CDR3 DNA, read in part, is TGTGCCAGCTCACCCGGACAGGGTGAG. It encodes CASSPGQGE. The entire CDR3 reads CASSPGQGEQFF.